This T cell receptor (beta chain) stems from a study of control samples from healthy donors and cancer patients. This CDR3 is 13 amino acids long. Trimming pared 4 bases from V and 3 bases from J, leaving 12 bases between. Germline V CDR1 and CDR2: GTSNPN, SVGIG (reference sequence). The repertoire was sequenced with immunoSEQ multiplex PCR; TCRdb's copy has only in-frame clones and lacks some. In the table there are about 140,000 clones, about 90% of which are singletons. The TCR was taken from a man between 18 and 35 years old in good health. The rearrangement links TRBV30 to TRBJ1-2; tentatively, D is TRBD1 (6 bases). The sample was blood. The CDR3 sequence is CAWTTGNDYGYTF. The CDR3 coding sequence is TGTGCCTGGACCACAGGGAACGACTATGGCTACACCTTC.